This T cell receptor (beta chain) appears in the sequencing data of a study of spatial heterogeneity in lung cancer. Germline-derived CDR1 and CDR2 are SGHRS and YFSETQ. The CDR3 covers 13 residues. V lost 7 bases to trimming and J lost 7 bases, with 18 bases between them. In this sample, this clonotype is medium-sized. No antigen is known for it. Whole-study results and caveats: One measure, the expanded intratumoral alpha and beta TCR count, tracked tumor mutation counts.

The time point was: sample taken at primary tumor resection. One entry per CDR3 protein results from TCRdb running MiXCR on the 5' RACE reads. The sample consists of around 11,000 distinct CDR3 sequences, 7.9% of them appearing once. Sequenced here: lung tumor tissue, sampled at surgery. This TCR was sampled from a female donor with early-stage non-small cell lung cancer. This rearrangement joins TRBV5-1 to TRBJ2-7; D tentatively reads TRBD1 or TRBD2 (5 bases each). The CDR3 sequence is CASRSFGAVEQYF. The CDR3 DNA sequence: TGCGCCAGCCGGTCATTCGGGGCCGTAGAGCAGTACTTC.